This T cell receptor (beta chain) was sequenced in a study of T cells in Graves' hyperthyroidism and ophthalmopathy. The CDR3 length is 16 residues. Trimming cost V 5 bases and J 6 bases, with 20 bases left between them. CDR1 MNHEY and CDR2 SMNVEV come from the germline V gene (reference sequence). RNA transcripts provided the source from which TCR beta CDR3 regions were amplified. HTBI primers were employed in a first-round RT-PCR of the TCR CDR3. TCRdb redid the calling of the multiplex PCR reads with MiXCR, one entry per CDR3 protein. The repertoire holds hundreds of thousands of distinct CDR3 sequences, with 20% as singletons.

Material for sequencing was blood. The chain has TRBV27 and TRBJ1-5; D is possibly TRBD1 (5 bases). This TCR derives from a man in his forties with Graves' ophthalmopathy. The CDR3 protein is CASSTYRTNPSQPQHF. The CDR3 nucleotides are TGTGCCAGCAGTACCTACCGGACAAACCCCAGTCAGCCCCAGCATTTT.